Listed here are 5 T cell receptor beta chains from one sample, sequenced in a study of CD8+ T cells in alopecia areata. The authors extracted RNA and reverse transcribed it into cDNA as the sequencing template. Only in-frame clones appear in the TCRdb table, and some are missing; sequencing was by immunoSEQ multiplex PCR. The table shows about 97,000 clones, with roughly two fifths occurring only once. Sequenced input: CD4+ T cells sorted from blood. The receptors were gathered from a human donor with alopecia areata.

DNA for the CDR3: TGTGCCAGCAGTTACTCGCCCTCTGGGGCCAACGTCCTGACTTTC. This gives the protein CASSYSPSGANVLTF. J is TRBJ2-6 and V is TRBV6-6; D ambiguous. CDR3 size: 15 residues. Germline V gene data show CDR1 as MNHNY and CDR2 as SVGAGI (reference sequence). The V and J ends lost 0 bases and 0 bases respectively, with 3 bases between them.

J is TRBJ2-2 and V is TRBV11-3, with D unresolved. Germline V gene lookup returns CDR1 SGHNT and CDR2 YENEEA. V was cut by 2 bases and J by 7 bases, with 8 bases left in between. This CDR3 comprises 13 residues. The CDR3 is CASSLLWSGELFF. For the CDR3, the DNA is TGTGCCAGCAGCTTACTCTGGAGCGGGGAGCTGTTTTTT.

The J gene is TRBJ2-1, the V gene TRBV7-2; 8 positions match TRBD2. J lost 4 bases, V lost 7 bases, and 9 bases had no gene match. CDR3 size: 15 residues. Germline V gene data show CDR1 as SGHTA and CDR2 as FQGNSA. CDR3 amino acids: CASKILRGGYNEQFF. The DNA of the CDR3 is TGTGCCAGCAAGATTCTACGGGGGGGATACAATGAGCAGTTCTTC.

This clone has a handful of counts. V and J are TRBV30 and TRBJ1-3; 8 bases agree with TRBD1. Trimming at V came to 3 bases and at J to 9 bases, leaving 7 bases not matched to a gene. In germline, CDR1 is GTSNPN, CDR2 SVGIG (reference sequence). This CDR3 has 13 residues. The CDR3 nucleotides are TGTGCCTGGAGGACAGGGGATTATGGCACCATATATTTT. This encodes CAWRTGDYGTIYF. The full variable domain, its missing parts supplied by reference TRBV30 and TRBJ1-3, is SQTIHQWPATLVQPVGSPLSLECTVEGTSNPNLYWYRQAAGRGLQLLFYSVGIGQISSEVPQNLSASRPQDRQFILSSKKLLLSDSGFYLCAWRTGDYGTIYFGEGSWLTVV.

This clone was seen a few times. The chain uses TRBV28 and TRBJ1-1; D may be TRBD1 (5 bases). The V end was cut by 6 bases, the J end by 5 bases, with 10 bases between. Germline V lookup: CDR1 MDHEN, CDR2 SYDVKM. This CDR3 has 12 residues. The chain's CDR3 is CASRRGLTEAFF. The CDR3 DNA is TGTGCCAGCAGGCGGGGCTTGACTGAAGCTTTCTTT. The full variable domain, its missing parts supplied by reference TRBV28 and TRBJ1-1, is DVKVTQSSRYLVKRTGEKVFLECVQDMDHENMFWYRQDPGLGLRLIYFSYDVKMKEKGDIPEGYSVSREKKERFSLILESASTNQTSMYLCASRRGLTEAFFGQGTRLTVV.